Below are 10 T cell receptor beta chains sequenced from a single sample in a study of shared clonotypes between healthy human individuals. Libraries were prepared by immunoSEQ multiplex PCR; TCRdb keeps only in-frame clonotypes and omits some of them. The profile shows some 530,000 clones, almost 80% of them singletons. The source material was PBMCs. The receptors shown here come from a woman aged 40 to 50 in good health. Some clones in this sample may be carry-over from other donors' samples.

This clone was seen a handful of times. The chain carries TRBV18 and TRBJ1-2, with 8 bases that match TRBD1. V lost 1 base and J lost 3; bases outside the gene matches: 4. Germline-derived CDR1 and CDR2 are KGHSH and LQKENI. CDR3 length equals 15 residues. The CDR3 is CASSPQQGADYGYTF. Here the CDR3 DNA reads TGTGCCAGCTCACCACAGCAGGGGGCTGACTATGGCTACACCTTC.

The CDR3 region is CASSLSESTEAFF. CDR3 in DNA: TGTGCCAGCAGCTTAAGTGAGAGCACTGAAGCTTTCTTT. V is TRBV11-1 and J is TRBJ1-1; D not resolved. Trimming removed 2 bases from V and 4 bases from J, with 8 bases in between. The CDR3 consists of 13 residues. Germline CDR1 SGHAT, CDR2 FQDESV (reference sequence). The whole variable domain, remainder taken from reference TRBV11-1 and TRBJ1-1, is EAEVAQSPRYKITEKSQAVAFWCDPISGHATLYWYRQILGQGPELLVQFQDESVVDDSQLPKDRFSAERLKGVDSTLKIQPAELGDSAMYLCASSLSESTEAFFGQGTRLTVV.

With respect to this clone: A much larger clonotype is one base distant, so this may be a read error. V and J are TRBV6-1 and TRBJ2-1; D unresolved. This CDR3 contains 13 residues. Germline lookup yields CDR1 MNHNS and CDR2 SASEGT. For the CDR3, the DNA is TGTGCCGGCAGCGTTTTTACCTACAATGAGCAGTTCTTC. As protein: CAGSVFTYNEQFF.

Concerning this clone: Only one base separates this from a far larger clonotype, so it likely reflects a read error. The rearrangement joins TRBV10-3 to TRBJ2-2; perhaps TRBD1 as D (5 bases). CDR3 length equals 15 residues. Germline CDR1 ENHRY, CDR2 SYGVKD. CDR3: CVIRGVGQNTGELFF. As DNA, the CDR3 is TGTGTCATCCGTGGGGTAGGACAGAACACCGGGGAGCTGTTTTTT.

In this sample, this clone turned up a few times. CDR3 DNA sequence: TGTGCCAGCAGCTTGGGTCTGAACACTGAAGCTTTCTTT. Amino acid sequence: CASSLGLNTEAFF. The rearrangement joins TRBV5-8 to TRBJ1-1; no clear D. Deletions cut 0 bases from V and 0 bases from J, with 3 bases between. CDR1 and CDR2 from the germline V gene are SGHTS and YDEGEE. There are 13 residues in the CDR3.

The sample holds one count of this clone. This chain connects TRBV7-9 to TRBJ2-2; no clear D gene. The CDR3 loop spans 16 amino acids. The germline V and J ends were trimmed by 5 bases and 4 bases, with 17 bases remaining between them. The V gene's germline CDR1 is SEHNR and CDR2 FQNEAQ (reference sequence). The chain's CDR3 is CASSPPGLGSTGELFF. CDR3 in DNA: TGTGCCAGCAGCCCACCGGGTCTAGGGTCCACCGGGGAGCTGTTTTTT. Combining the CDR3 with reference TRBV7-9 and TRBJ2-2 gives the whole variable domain DTGVSQNPRHKITKRGQNVTFRCDPISEHNRLYWYRQTLGQGPEFLTYFQNEAQLEKSRLLSDRFSAERPKGSFSTLEIQRTEQGDSAMYLCASSPPGLGSTGELFFGEGSRLTVL.

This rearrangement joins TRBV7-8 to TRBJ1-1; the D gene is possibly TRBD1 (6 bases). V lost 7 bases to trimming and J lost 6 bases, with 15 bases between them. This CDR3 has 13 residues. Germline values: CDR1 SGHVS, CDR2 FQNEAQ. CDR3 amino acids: CASTILGGAEAFF. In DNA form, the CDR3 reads TGTGCCAGCACCATCCTAGGGGGGGCTGAAGCTTTCTTT.

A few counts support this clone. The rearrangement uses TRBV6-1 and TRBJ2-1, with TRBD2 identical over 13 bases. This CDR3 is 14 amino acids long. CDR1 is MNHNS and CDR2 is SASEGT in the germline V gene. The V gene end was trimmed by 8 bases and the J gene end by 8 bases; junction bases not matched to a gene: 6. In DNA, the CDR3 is TGTGCCAGCCGGACTAGCGGGAGTACGCATGAGCAGTTCTTC. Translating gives CASRTSGSTHEQFF.

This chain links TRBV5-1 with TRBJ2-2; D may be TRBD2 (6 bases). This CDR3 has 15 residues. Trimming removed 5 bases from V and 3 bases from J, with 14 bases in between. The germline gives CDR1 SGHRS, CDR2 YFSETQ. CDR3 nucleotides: TGCGCCAGCAGTCCCCAGTGGGAGGACACCGGGGAGCTGTTTTTT. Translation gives CASSPQWEDTGELFF. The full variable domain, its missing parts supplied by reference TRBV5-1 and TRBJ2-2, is KAGVTQTPRYLIKTRGQQVTLSCSPISGHRSVSWYQQTPGQGLQFLFEYFSETQRNKGNFPGRFSGRQFSNSRSEMNVSTLELGDSALYLCASSPQWEDTGELFFGEGSRLTVL.

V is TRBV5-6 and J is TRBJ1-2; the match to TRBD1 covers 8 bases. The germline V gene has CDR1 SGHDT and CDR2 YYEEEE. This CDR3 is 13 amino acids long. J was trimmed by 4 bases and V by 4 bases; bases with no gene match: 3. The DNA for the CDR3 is TGTGCCAGCAGCCCACAGGGGGTCTATGGCTACACCTTC. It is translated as CASSPQGVYGYTF.